The subject of this entry is one T cell receptor (beta chain). One end of the junction does not line up with germline, which may come from a read error. Germline-derived CDR1 and CDR2 are SSHAT and FNYEAQ (reference sequence). This CDR3 is 14 amino acids long. This sample was taken from a study of PD-L1 blockade in urothelial cancer. Method: immunoSEQ multiplex PCR; TCRdb's copy keeps in-frame clones and lacks some. The table lists tens of thousands of clones, approximately 80% of them singletons, with 6.8% in the top ten. Described time point: pretreatment peripheral blood. The chain links TRBV7-7 to TRBJ2-7; TRBD1 is a possible D gene (6 bases). This clonotype originated in a man aged 55 to 70 with urothelial cancer. The source was PBMCs, collected around atezolizumab (anti-PD-L1) treatment. CDR3 protein: CASSDPGAGDEQYF. CDR3 nucleotide sequence: TGTGCTAGCAGCGACCCCGGGGCAGGGGACGAGCAGTACTTC.